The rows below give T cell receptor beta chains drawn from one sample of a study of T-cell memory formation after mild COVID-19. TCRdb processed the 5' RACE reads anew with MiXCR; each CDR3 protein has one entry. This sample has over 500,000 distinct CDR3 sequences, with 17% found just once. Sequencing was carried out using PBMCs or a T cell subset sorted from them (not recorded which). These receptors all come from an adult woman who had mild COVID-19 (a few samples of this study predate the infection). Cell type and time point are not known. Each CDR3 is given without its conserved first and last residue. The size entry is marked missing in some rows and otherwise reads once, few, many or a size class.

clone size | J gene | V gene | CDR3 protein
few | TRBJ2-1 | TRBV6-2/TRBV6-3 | ASSSGTSGRVSYNEQF
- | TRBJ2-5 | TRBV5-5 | ASSPRLAGHQETQY
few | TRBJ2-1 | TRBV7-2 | ASSLRGAPTRYEQF
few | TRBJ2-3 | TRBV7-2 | ASSFPQGAVRADTQY
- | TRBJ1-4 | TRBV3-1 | ASSQEGRLNEKLF
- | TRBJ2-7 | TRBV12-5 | ASGLIGVREQY
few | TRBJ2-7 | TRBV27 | ASSLWTSGSNEQY
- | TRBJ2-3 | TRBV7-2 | ASSPRLAGGSDTQY
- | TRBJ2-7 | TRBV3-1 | SSSPGTGYEQY
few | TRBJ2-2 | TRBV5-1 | ASSHPTGDTGELF
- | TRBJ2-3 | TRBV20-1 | SATGASTDTQY
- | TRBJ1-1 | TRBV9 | ASSSSRTGNTEAF
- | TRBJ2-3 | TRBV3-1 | ASSPSGGGDTQY
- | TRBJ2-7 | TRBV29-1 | SVGPSEDYEQY
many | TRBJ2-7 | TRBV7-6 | ASSSSSYEQY
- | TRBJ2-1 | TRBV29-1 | SGHLAGGPPEQF
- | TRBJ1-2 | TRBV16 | ASSQWGALRST
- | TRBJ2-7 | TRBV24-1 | ATSDAGTAAYEQY
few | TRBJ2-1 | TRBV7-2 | ASSLNSGMGNEQF
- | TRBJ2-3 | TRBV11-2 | ASSLDAWPPGTQY
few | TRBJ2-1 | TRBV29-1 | SVVPANQEQF
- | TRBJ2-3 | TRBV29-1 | SVEDGTSGSTDTQY
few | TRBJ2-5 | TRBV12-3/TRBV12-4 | ASSFSGSRETQY
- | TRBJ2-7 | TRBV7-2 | ASSPRGLGYEQY
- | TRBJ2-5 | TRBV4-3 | ASSQDWTERVTQY
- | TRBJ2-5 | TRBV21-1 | ASSSHRGEETQY
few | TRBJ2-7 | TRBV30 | AWSGYGRPPIYEQY
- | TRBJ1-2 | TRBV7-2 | ASSFMTDLRGYT
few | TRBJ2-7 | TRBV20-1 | SARALGTATYEQY
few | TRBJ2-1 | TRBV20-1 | SARDHGTRAYNEQF
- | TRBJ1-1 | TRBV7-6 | ASSWGGRGRGTEAF
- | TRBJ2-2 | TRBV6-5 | ASSVQGAPTGELF
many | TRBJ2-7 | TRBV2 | ASTDLAGGYYEQY
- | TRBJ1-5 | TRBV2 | ASRIPDSSNQPQH
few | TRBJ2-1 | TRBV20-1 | SAKWRVTNEQF
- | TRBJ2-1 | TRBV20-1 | SARDRGRFEQF
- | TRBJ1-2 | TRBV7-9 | ASSLAGLLGYT
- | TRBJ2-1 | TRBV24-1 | ATSDLTRPHNEQF
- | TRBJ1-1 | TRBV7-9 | AISTLKNTEAF
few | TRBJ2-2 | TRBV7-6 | ASSSPRARSVDTGELF
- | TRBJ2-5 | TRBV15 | ATSRAGTSRGETQY